The table lists the clone carrying this T cell receptor beta chain with many counts. Its target is unknown. This sample stems from a study of breast tumors, draining lymph nodes, adjacent tissues. Study-wide points: Compared with lymph nodes, tumors were less diverse; compared with nontumor tissue, more. Compared with basal-like, luminal-like tumors shared significantly more repertoire with nontumor tissue.

A single record per CDR3 protein comes from TCRdb applying MiXCR to the multiplex PCR reads. The sample has around 150,000 distinct CDR3 sequences, about 22% seen once. Breast cancer patients provided tissue from their axillary draining lymph nodes. Input material: axillary lymph node tissue. This receptor was taken from a female donor with breast cancer. Some clones in this sample may be carry-over from other donors' samples.

The DNA for the CDR3 is TGTGCCAGCAGCTTAGCGCCGGTAGCGGACTACGAGCAGTACTTC. It specifies CASSLAPVADYEQYF. The rearrangement uses TRBV7-2 and TRBJ2-7; TRBD2 is a possible D gene (6 bases). Per germline, CDR1 SGHTA and CDR2 FQGNSA. Trimming left V 0 bases short and J 3 bases short, with 12 bases between. CDR3 size: 15 residues.